This T cell receptor beta chain was captured in a study of blood T cell repertoires in COVID-19. The overall study: Specimens from acute and convalescent COVID-19 originated in the United States, Italy and Spain.

The length of the CDR3 is 18 residues. Living in under 30 US areas, the participants were between roughly 18 and 90 years of age. Researchers sorted participants into cohorts using their self-reported clinical history. In the study's own analysis: Reference gene primer amplification gave estimated nucleated cell counts. Assay: immunoSEQ multiplex PCR; the TCRdb copy retains only in-frame clones and omits some. V, J and clone size derive from that table, while D and trimming were established from the DNA sequence. The sample holds 230,000 or so clones, 86% seen once. This clonotype originated in a woman between 40 and 50 years old with acute COVID-19. The chain joins TRBV21-1 to TRBJ2-7; TRBD2 was called by the table and not checked on the DNA. TRBV21-1 has pseudogene status. Sequenced material: PBMCs or T cells enriched from blood (not recorded which). This chain's CDR3 is CASSKDSSGGPSSYEQYF. CDR3 nucleotides: TGTGCCAGCAGCAAAGACTCTAGCGGGGGGCCGAGCTCCTACGAGCAGTACTTC.